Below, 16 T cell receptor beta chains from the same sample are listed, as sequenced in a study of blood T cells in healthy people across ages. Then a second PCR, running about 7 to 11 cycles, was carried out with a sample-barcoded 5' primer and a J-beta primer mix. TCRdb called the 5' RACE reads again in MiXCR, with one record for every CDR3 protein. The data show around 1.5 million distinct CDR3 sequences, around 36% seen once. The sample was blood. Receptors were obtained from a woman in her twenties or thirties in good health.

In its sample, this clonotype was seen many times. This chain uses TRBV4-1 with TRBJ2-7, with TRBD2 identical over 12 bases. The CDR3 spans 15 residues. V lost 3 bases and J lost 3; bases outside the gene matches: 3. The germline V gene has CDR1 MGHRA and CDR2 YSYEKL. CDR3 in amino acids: CASSQRLAGVYEQYF. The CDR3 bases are TGCGCCAGCAGCCAGAGACTAGCGGGGGTCTACGAGCAGTACTTC.

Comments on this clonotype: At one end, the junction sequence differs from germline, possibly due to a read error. Here the CDR3 reads CASSQGTGSSQPQHF. The DNA for the CDR3 is TGCGCCAGCAGCCAAGGGACAGGGAGCAGTCAGCCCCAGCATTTT. The chain employs TRBV4-1 and TRBJ1-5, with TRBD1 identical over 8 bases. Germline loops: CDR1 MGHRA, CDR2 YSYEKL. The CDR3 extends over 15 amino acids.

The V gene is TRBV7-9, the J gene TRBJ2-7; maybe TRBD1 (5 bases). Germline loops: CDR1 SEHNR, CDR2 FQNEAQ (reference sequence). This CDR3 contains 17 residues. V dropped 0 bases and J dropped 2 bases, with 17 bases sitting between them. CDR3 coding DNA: TGTGCCAGCAGCTTAGCTAGTAAGCAGGGAATAGCCTACGAGCAGTACTTC. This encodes CASSLASKQGIAYEQYF.

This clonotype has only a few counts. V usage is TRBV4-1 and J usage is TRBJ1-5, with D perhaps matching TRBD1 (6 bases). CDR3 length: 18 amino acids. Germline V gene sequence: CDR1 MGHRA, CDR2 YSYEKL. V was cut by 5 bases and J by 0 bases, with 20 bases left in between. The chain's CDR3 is CASSSRPGRGYSNQPQHF. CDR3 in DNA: TGCGCCAGCAGCTCCCGGCCCGGCAGGGGCTATAGCAATCAGCCCCAGCATTTT.

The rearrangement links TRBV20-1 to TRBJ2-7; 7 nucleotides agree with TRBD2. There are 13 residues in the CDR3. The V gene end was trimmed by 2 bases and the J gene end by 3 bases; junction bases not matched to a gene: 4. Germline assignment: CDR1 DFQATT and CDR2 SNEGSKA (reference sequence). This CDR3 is CSARRGTNYEQYF. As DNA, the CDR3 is TGCAGTGCTAGACGCGGGACTAACTACGAGCAGTACTTC.

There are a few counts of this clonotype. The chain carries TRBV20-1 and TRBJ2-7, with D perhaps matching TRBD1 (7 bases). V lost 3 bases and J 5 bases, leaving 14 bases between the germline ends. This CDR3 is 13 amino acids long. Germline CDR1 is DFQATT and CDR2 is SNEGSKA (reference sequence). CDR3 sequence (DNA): TGCAGTGCTAGCGGCAGGGGGGTTAACGAGCAGTACTTC. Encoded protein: CSASGRGVNEQYF.

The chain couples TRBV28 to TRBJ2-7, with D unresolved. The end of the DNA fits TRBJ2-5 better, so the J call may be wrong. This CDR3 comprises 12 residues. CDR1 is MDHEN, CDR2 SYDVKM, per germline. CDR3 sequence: CAVSTFQETQYF. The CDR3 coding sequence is TGTGCCGTCTCGACATTCCAAGAGACCCAGTACTTC.

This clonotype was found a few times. The CDR3 here is CASSPLPSNQPQHF. CDR3 nucleotide sequence: TGTGCCAGCAGCCCACTCCCTAGCAATCAGCCCCAGCATTTT. This chain uses TRBV4-2 with TRBJ1-5; D remains ambiguous. Trimming took 4 bases from V and 0 from J, leaving 7 bases between them. The CDR3 extends over 14 amino acids. Germline V gene data show CDR1 as LGHNA and CDR2 as YNFKEQ.

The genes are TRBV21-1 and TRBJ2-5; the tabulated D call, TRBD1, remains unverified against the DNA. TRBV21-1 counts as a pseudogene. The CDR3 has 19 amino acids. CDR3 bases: TGTGCCAGCAGTGGCGCTTGGACCAGGGGGCGTATCACCCAAGAGACCCAGTACTTC. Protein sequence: CASSGAWTRGRITQETQYF.

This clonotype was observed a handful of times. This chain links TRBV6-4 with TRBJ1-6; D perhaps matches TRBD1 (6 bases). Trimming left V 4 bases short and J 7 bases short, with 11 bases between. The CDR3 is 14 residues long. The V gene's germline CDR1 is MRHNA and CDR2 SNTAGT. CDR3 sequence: CASSAGQGNSPLHF. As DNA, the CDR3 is TGTGCCAGCAGTGCAGGGCAGGGGAATTCACCCCTCCACTTT.

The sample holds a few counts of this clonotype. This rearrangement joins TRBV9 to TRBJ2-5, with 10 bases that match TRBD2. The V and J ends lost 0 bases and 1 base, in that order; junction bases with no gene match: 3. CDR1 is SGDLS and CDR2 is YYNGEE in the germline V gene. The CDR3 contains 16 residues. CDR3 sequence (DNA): TGTGCCAGCAGCGTAGGGAGCGGGGGGGGCCAAGAGACCCAGTACTTC. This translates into CASSVGSGGGQETQYF. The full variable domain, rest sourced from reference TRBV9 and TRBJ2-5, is DSGVTQTPKHLITATGQRVTLRCSPRSGDLSVYWYQQSLDQGLQFLIQYYNGEERAKGNILERFSAQQFPDLHSELNLSSLELGDSALYFCASSVGSGGGQETQYFGPGTRLLVL.

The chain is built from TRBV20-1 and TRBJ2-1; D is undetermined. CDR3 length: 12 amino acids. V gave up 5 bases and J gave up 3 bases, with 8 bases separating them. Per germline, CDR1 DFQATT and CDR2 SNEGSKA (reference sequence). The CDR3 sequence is CSAGPGYNEQFF. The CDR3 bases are TGCAGTGCTGGTCCTGGCTACAATGAGCAGTTCTTC.

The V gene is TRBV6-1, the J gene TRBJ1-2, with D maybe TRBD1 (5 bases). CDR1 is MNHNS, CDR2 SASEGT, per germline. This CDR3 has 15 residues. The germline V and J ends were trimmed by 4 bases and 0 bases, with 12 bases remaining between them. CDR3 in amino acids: CASSATGVANYGYTF. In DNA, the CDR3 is TGTGCCAGCAGTGCTACAGGAGTAGCTAACTATGGCTACACCTTC.

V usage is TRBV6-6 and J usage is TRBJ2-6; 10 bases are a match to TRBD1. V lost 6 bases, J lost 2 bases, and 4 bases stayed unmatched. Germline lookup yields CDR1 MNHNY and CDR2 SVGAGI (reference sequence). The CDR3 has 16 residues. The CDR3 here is CASRPGQGTGANVLTF. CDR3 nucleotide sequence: TGTGCCAGCAGGCCGGGACAGGGGACTGGGGCCAACGTCCTGACTTTC.

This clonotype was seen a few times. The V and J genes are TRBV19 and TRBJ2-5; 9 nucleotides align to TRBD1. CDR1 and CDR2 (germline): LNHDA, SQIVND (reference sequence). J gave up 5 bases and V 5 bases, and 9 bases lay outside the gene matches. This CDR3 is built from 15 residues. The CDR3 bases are TGTGCCAGTAGTCCTACCGGGACAGGGCGGGAGACCCAGTACTTC. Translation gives CASSPTGTGRETQYF.

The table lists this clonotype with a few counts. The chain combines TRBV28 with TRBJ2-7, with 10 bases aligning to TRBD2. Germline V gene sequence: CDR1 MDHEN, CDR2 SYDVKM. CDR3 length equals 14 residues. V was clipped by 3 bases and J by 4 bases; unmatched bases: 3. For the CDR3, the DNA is TGTGCCAGCAGTTTCGAGACTAGCGGGTACGAGCAGTACTTC. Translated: CASSFETSGYEQYF.